This record concerns one TCR beta chain sequence. The target antigen is unknown. This sample is part of a study of CXCR3-negative and CXCR3-positive naive CD8 T cells. Researchers prepared the TRB cDNA libraries using 5' RACE with UMI labels. TCRdb re-called the 5' RACE reads and catalogs CDR3 proteins one per entry, DNA excluded. The sample table includes about 120,000 distinct CDR3 sequences. CDR1 is MNHEY and CDR2 is SMNVEV in the germline V gene (reference sequence). The CDR3 length is 16 residues. General study points: In cryopreserved cells, CXCR3 expression partially decreased, and fresh PBMCs were used in most assays. Both naive subsets, CXCR3-negative and CXCR3-positive, displayed similar TRBV-TRBJ usage, unlike memory cells.

Sequencing input: naive CXCR3- CD8+ T cells from blood. As to subset: CD45RO-CCR7+CD27+CD95- naive CD8+ T cells lacking CXCR3 (TNR3-). The genes are TRBV27 and TRBJ2-6; TCRdb lists TRBD1, though no DNA is available to test this call. The receptor was isolated from a human donor in good health. Some clones in this sample may be carry-over from other donors' samples. CDR3 in amino acids: CASSDRGFSGANVLTF.